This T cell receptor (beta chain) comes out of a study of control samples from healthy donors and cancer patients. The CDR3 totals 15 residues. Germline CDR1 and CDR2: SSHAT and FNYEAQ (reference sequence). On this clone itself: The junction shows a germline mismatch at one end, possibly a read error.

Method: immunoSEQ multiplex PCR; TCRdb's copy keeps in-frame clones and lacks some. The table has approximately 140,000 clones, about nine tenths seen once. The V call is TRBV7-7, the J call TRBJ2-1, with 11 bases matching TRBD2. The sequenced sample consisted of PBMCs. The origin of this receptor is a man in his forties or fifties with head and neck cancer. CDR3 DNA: TGTGCTAGCAGCACGACTAGCGGGACCTACAATGAGCAGTTCTTC. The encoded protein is CASSTTSGTYNEQFF.